This record concerns one T cell receptor (beta chain) sequence. Germline CDR1 is MDHEN and CDR2 is SYDVKM. The V and J ends lost 3 bases and 7 bases, in that order; junction bases with no gene match: 4. The CDR3 runs to 13 residues. Profiling relied on immunoSEQ multiplex PCR, and the TCRdb table lists in-frame clones only, not all of them. Of roughly 200,000 clones listed, about 86% are singletons. The data were obtained in a study of blood T cell repertoires in COVID-19. The chain recombines TRBV28 with TRBJ2-5; 8 bases match TRBD1. The sequenced sample consisted of peripheral blood. The receptor was derived from a man between 35 and 55 years old with active or convalescent COVID-19. The CDR3 DNA is TGTGCCAGCAGTTTTGGAGACAGGGGGACCCAGTACTTC. The encoded protein is CASSFGDRGTQYF.